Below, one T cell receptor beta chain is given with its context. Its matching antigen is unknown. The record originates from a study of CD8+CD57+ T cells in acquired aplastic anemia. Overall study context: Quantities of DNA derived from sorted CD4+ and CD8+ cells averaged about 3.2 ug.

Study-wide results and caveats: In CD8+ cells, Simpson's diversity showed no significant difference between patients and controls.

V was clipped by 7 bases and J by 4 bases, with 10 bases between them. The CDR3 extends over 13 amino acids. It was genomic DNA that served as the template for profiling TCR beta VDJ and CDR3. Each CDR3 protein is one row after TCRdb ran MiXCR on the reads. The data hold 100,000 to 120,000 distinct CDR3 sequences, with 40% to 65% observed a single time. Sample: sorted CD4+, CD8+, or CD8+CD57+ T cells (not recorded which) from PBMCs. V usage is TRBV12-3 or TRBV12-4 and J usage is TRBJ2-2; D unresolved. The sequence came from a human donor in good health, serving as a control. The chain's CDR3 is CASKSEATGELFF. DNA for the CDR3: TGTGCCAGCAAATCAGAGGCCACCGGGGAGCTGTTTTTT.